This T cell receptor (beta chain) emerged from a study of CD8+CD57+ T cells in acquired aplastic anemia. The overall study: CD4+ reads averaged roughly 11 million in healthy donors.

Germline V lookup: CDR1 LNHDA, CDR2 SQIVND (reference sequence). The CDR3 length is 18 residues, termini included. Turning to this clonotype: The DNA is omitted, as the CDR3 cannot be located on it reliably, and the CDR3 follows TCRdb's listing.

The use of genomic DNA as template underpinned the TCR beta VDJ and CDR3 profiling. TCRdb fed the reads into MiXCR, producing one record per CDR3 protein. The sample has hundreds of thousands of distinct CDR3 sequences, 55% to 75% seen once. V and J are TRBV19 and TRBJ2-6; the table's D call, TRBD2, has no DNA check behind it. This TCR came from a human donor in good health, serving as a control. Sequencing used sorted CD4+, CD8+, or CD8+CD57+ T cells (not recorded which) from PBMCs. This CDR3 is CASTSGLAGIATQYFVTF.